One T cell receptor beta chain is described in this entry. No antigen is known for it. Individuals selected for sequencing had exhibited CD8+CD57+ cell expansion on flow cytometry. This sample was taken from a study of CD8+CD57+ T cells in acquired aplastic anemia. Overall study findings and caveats: A significant difference in CD8+ Simpson's diversity between patients and controls was not found.

CDR3 and TCR beta VDJ profiling relied on genomic DNA as the template. TCRdb itself ran the reads through MiXCR, one entry per CDR3 protein. The sample shows a few hundred thousand distinct CDR3 sequences, 65% to 90% of them seen only once. The ends were cut back, 6 bases at V and 1 base at J, with 9 bases in the middle. The CDR3 has 13 residues. This TCR derives from a human donor with aplastic anemia. The rearrangement links TRBV12-3 or TRBV12-4 to TRBJ1-2; D call uncertain. Source material: sorted CD4+, CD8+, or CD8+CD57+ T cells (not recorded which) from PBMCs. The CDR3 bases are TGTGCCAGCAGGAGGCGGATTAACTATGGCTACACCTTC. Amino acid sequence: CASRRRINYGYTF.